The 31 T cell receptor beta chains presented below share a single source sample, sequenced in a study of cytomegalovirus exposure and HLA in healthy donors. PCR involved 60 Vbeta and 13 Jbeta primers. The method was immunoSEQ multiplex PCR; TCRdb's version includes in-frame clones alone and lacks a portion of them. The table has 150,000 to 200,000 clones, 80% to 85% seen once. The specimen was PBMCs. These TCRs come from a man aged 18 to 35 in good health and CMV-seronegative.

The chain's CDR3 is CASSLELRGTGGFYEQYF. The CDR3 DNA is TGTGCCAGCAGCTTAGAACTCCGAGGGACGGGGGGTTTCTACGAGCAGTACTTC. This chain uses TRBV7-8 with TRBJ2-7; the match to TRBD2 covers 7 bases. Germline V gives CDR1 SGHVS, CDR2 FQNEAQ. The V and J ends lost 1 base and 3 bases, in that order; junction bases with no gene match: 15. The CDR3 is 18 residues long. The full variable domain, rest sourced from reference TRBV7-8 and TRBJ2-7, is GAGVSQSPRYKVAKRGQDVALRCDPISGHVSLFWYQQALGQGPEFLTYFQNEAQLDKSGLPSDRFFAERPEGSVSTLKIQRTQQEDSAVYLCASSLELRGTGGFYEQYFGPGTRLTVT.

This sequence joins TRBV11-2 and TRBJ2-7, with 10 bases lining up with TRBD2. The J segment lost 3 bases and the V segment lost 1 base, leaving 3 bases of the junction unmatched. This CDR3 is 15 amino acids long. Germline assignment: CDR1 SGHAT and CDR2 FQNNGV. The CDR3 loop reads CASSLAGTSVYEQYF. The CDR3 DNA reads TGTGCCAGCAGCTTAGCCGGGACTAGCGTCTACGAGCAGTACTTC. Together with reference TRBV11-2 and TRBJ2-7, the CDR3 gives the full variable domain: EAGVAQSPRYKIIEKRQSVAFWCNPISGHATLYWYQQILGQGPKLLIQFQNNGVVDDSQLPKDRFSAERLKGVDSTLKIQPAKLEDSAVYLCASSLAGTSVYEQYFGPGTRLTVT.

The CDR3 sequence: CASSVQGEQPQHF. CDR3 nucleotide sequence: TGTGCCAGCAGTGTTCAGGGGGAGCAGCCCCAGCATTTT. V is TRBV6-1 and J is TRBJ1-5, with 7 bases aligning to TRBD1. CDR1 and CDR2 (germline): MNHNS, SASEGT. With 4 bases clipped from V and 7 bases from J, the junction kept 4 bases outside the gene matches. This CDR3 has 13 amino acids.

Points on this clone: A junction boundary mismatches the germline segment, possibly from a read error. V usage is TRBV4-1 and J usage is TRBJ2-2; D ambiguous. This CDR3 is 15 amino acids long. Germline loops: CDR1 MGHRA, CDR2 YSYEKL. The CDR3 DNA is TGCGCCAGCAGCCAAGAAGCGTCGAACGCCGGGGAGCTGTTTTTT. It encodes CASSQEASNAGELFF.

This clone was seen only once. The gene calls are TRBV28 and TRBJ2-1, with TRBD1 matching over 9 bases. With 8 bases clipped from V and 4 bases from J, the junction kept 6 bases outside the gene matches. Germline-derived CDR1 and CDR2 are MDHEN and SYDVKM. The CDR3 is 14 residues long. CDR3 amino acids: CASEQGAEYNEQFF. The CDR3 region has the DNA TGTGCCAGCGAACAGGGGGCGGAATACAATGAGCAGTTCTTC.

This clone was counted a single time. In DNA, the CDR3 is TGTGCCAGCAGCACTCACTACGAGCAGTACTTC. Its translation: CASSTHYEQYF. The chain carries TRBV9 and TRBJ2-7; D gene uncertain. The V gene lost 4 bases and the J gene lost 3 bases, with 5 bases spanning the gap. The CDR3 consists of 11 residues. The germline V gene has CDR1 SGDLS and CDR2 YYNGEE.

This chain joins TRBV5-6 and TRBJ1-2; no clear D gene. The CDR3 totals 12 residues. Trimming stripped 4 bases from V and 8 bases from J, with 12 bases between. Germline CDR1 is SGHDT and CDR2 is YYEEEE. The CDR3, as DNA: TGTGCCAGCAGCGTCCTCTCGCGCGGCTACACCTTC. Translation: CASSVLSRGYTF.

The V gene is TRBV4-2, the J gene TRBJ2-2, with 9 positions matching TRBD2. The CDR3 has 14 residues. V gave up 6 bases and J gave up 5 bases; unmatched junction bases: 4. The germline V gene has CDR1 LGHNA and CDR2 YNFKEQ. For the CDR3, the DNA is TGTGCCAGCAGGGCGCGGGGGGGGACCGGGGAGCTGTTTTTT. Residues: CASRARGGTGELFF.

This chain joins TRBV5-4 and TRBJ1-1; no definite D call. The CDR3 totals 13 residues. Looked up from germline, CDR1 is SGHNT and CDR2 is YYREEE (reference sequence). The V and J ends lost 4 bases and 6 bases respectively, with 13 bases between them. DNA for the CDR3: TGTGCCAGCAGCCCGGATGTGGGCGCTGAAGCTTTCTTT. It translates to CASSPDVGAEAFF.

This sequence joins TRBV13 and TRBJ2-7; 9 positions match TRBD1. J gave up 1 base and V 0 bases, and 1 base lay outside the gene matches. This CDR3 contains 15 residues. Germline values: CDR1 PRHDT, CDR2 FYEKMQ (reference sequence). CDR3 in amino acids: CASSLGTGGSYEQYF. For the CDR3, the DNA is TGTGCCAGCAGCTTAGGGACAGGGGGGTCCTACGAGCAGTACTTC.

This rearrangement joins TRBV2 to TRBJ2-7, with D maybe TRBD1 (6 bases). CDR3 length: 17 residues. Germline CDR1 and CDR2: SNHLY and FYNNEI. V shed 4 bases and J shed 6 bases, with 25 bases lying between them. As DNA, the CDR3 is TGTGCCAGCAGTGTAGACGGACAGAGAACTAGTAGGGGCGAGCAGTACTTC. Amino acid sequence: CASSVDGQRTSRGEQYF.

The chain has TRBV2 and TRBJ2-3; TRBD2 matches 7 bases. Germline CDR1 is SNHLY and CDR2 is FYNNEI. The CDR3 runs to 14 residues. The junction had 6 bases not matched to a gene; V was cut back by 6 bases and J by 3 bases. The CDR3 here is CASRSRGGTDTQYF. CDR3 nucleotide sequence: TGTGCCAGCAGGAGTAGGGGAGGGACAGATACGCAGTATTTT.

A word on this clone: At the DNA level, this CDR3 is encoded by other sequences in the same sample as well. This sequence joins TRBV5-4 and TRBJ2-1; D is ambiguous. Germline V gene lookup returns CDR1 SGHNT and CDR2 YYREEE (reference sequence). V lost 0 bases and J 7 bases, leaving 5 bases between the germline ends. CDR3 length equals 12 residues. CDR3 DNA: TGTGCCAGCAGCTTGGTTTCTAATGAGCAGTTCTTC. It encodes CASSLVSNEQFF.

V gene TRBV28 combines with J gene TRBJ2-1, with TRBD2 matching 8 bases. The CDR3 is 16 amino acids. The germline CDR1 and CDR2 sequences are MDHEN and SYDVKM. V shed 4 bases and J 0 bases; nucleotides not matched to a gene: 5. The CDR3 protein is CASSSGAGGSYNEQFF. The CDR3 coding sequence is TGTGCCAGCAGTTCGGGGGCGGGGGGCTCCTACAATGAGCAGTTCTTC.

V and J are TRBV7-3 and TRBJ1-1, with TRBD1 matching 7 bases. With 2 bases clipped from V and 7 bases from J, the junction kept 4 bases outside the gene matches. This CDR3 is 13 amino acids long. Per the germline V gene, CDR1 is SGHTA and CDR2 is FQGTGA. The CDR3 reads CASSLRQGNEAFF. DNA of the CDR3: TGTGCCAGCAGCTTACGACAGGGCAATGAAGCTTTCTTT.

V usage is TRBV9 and J usage is TRBJ1-2, with 9 bases that match TRBD1. The CDR3 runs to 15 residues. Trimming cost V 4 bases and J 4 bases; bases outside gene matches: 8. In germline, CDR1 is SGDLS, CDR2 YYNGEE. CDR3 DNA sequence: TGTGCCAGCAGCCTCCGGGACAGGGCGATCTATGGCTACACCTTC. Its translation: CASSLRDRAIYGYTF.

The genes are TRBV28 and TRBJ1-3; D not certain. The V gene lost 3 bases and the J gene lost 4 bases, with 4 bases spanning the gap. The length of the CDR3 is 12 residues. The germline gives CDR1 MDHEN, CDR2 SYDVKM. Written as DNA, the CDR3 is TGTGCCAGCAGTTTCCGGGGAAACACCATATATTTT. Translated, it gives CASSFRGNTIYF. Supplemented by reference TRBV28 and TRBJ1-3, the full variable domain reads DVKVTQSSRYLVKRTGEKVFLECVQDMDHENMFWYRQDPGLGLRLIYFSYDVKMKEKGDIPEGYSVSREKKERFSLILESASTNQTSMYLCASSFRGNTIYFGEGSWLTVV.

The chain carries TRBV7-7 and TRBJ2-7; 8 nucleotides align to TRBD1. V lost 4 bases, J lost 6 bases, and 5 bases stayed unmatched. This CDR3 has 13 amino acids. CDR1 and CDR2 from the germline V gene are SSHAT and FNYEAQ (reference sequence). The chain's CDR3 is CASSSDRGSEQYF. The CDR3 DNA sequence: TGTGCCAGCAGCTCCGACAGGGGTTCCGAGCAGTACTTC. Looking up the rest from reference TRBV7-7 and TRBJ2-7 gives the full variable domain: GAGVSQSPRYKVTKRGQDVTLRCDPISSHATLYWYQQALGQGPEFLTYFNYEAQPDKSGLPSDRFSAERPEGSISTLTIQRTEQRDSAMYRCASSSDRGSEQYFGPGTRLTVT.

This clone was counted once. This rearrangement joins TRBV2 to TRBJ2-5, with TRBD1 identical over 10 bases. The J call may be in error: the DNA end matches TRBJ2-7 better. Germline loops: CDR1 SNHLY, CDR2 FYNNEI. This CDR3 has 14 amino acids. The CDR3 spells CASSDDRGRYEQYF. CDR3 in DNA: TGTGCCAGCAGTGACGACAGGGGGCGTTACGAGCAGTACTTC.

The CDR3 sequence is CASSPLASGSTDTQYF. The CDR3 DNA sequence: TGTGCCAGCTCACCACTGGCTAGCGGGAGCACAGATACGCAGTATTTT. This chain connects TRBV18 to TRBJ2-3; 8 nucleotides match TRBD2. The CDR3 loop spans 16 amino acids. The ends lost 1 base at V and 0 bases at J; junction bases unmatched: 3. The germline CDR1 and CDR2 sequences are KGHSH and LQKENI.

This chain uses TRBV7-9 with TRBJ1-5, with D possibly TRBD1 on 6 matching bases. This CDR3 comprises 15 residues. The ends were cut back, 1 base at V and 4 bases at J, with 11 bases in the middle. CDR1 is SEHNR, CDR2 FQNEAQ, per germline (reference sequence). The CDR3 DNA follows: TGTGCCAGCAGCTTAGGAACAGGGACAAATCAGCCCCAGCATTTT. Translating it yields CASSLGTGTNQPQHF. Full variable domain (remainder filled in from reference TRBV7-9 and TRBJ1-5): DTGVSQNPRHKITKRGQNVTFRCDPISEHNRLYWYRQTLGQGPEFLTYFQNEAQLEKSRLLSDRFSAERPKGSFSTLEIQRTEQGDSAMYLCASSLGTGTNQPQHFGDGTRLSIL.

This chain uses TRBV11-2 with TRBJ2-1; TRBD2 matches 13 bases. Trimming took 5 bases from V and 6 from J; bases not matched to a gene: 10. Germline CDR1 and CDR2: SGHAT and FQNNGV. This CDR3 is 17 amino acids long. CDR3 in DNA: TGTGCCAGCAGCCCACCCCCACTAGCGGGGGGGCGCAATGAGCAGTTCTTC. The encoded protein is CASSPPPLAGGRNEQFF.

There are a few counts of this clone. This rearrangement joins TRBV5-1 to TRBJ2-1; 11 bases line up with TRBD2. The CDR3 extends over 17 amino acids. The germline V gene encodes CDR1 SGHRS and CDR2 YFSETQ. J was trimmed by 2 bases and V by 6 bases; bases with no gene match: 10. The CDR3 region is CASNGGILAGAYNEQFF. The CDR3 DNA reads as TGCGCCAGCAACGGGGGGATACTAGCGGGGGCCTACAATGAGCAGTTCTTC.

The sample holds a few counts of this clone. This chain joins TRBV27 and TRBJ2-7, with TRBD1 matching 8 bases. The CDR3 loop spans 14 amino acids. Germline CDR1 reads MNHEY; CDR2 reads SMNVEV (reference sequence). The junction had 5 bases not matched to a gene; V was cut back by 5 bases and J by 2 bases. The CDR3 DNA reads as TGTGCCAGCAGTCCCAGGACAGGGCCCTACGAGCAGTACTTC. The encoded protein is CASSPRTGPYEQYF.

This clone was observed a few times. The chain recombines TRBV28 with TRBJ2-3, with 8 bases aligning to TRBD2. The CDR3 is 16 amino acids. The V gene's germline CDR1 is MDHEN and CDR2 SYDVKM. The ends lost 4 bases at V and 1 base at J; junction bases unmatched: 7. CDR3 DNA: TGTGCCAGCAGTTCGCCTGCGGGAGGCCGCACAGATACGCAGTATTTT. Translation gives CASSSPAGGRTDTQYF. Supplemented by reference TRBV28 and TRBJ2-3, the full variable domain reads DVKVTQSSRYLVKRTGEKVFLECVQDMDHENMFWYRQDPGLGLRLIYFSYDVKMKEKGDIPEGYSVSREKKERFSLILESASTNQTSMYLCASSSPAGGRTDTQYFGPGTRLTVL.

The V and J genes are TRBV10-2 and TRBJ1-2; weak D call: TRBD1 (5 bases). Trimming shortened V by 3 bases and J by 4 bases, and 9 bases separated the two germline ends. CDR3 length: 13 residues. Germline CDR1 and CDR2: WSHSY and SAAADI. The CDR3 loop is CASSEGVTYGYTF. DNA of the CDR3: TGCGCCAGCAGTGAAGGGGTTACCTATGGCTACACCTTC.

This chain joins TRBV19 and TRBJ2-7; D may be TRBD1 (6 bases). V lost 10 bases and J lost 0, with 13 bases in between. CDR1 is LNHDA, CDR2 SQIVND, per germline (reference sequence). This CDR3 has 13 residues. The CDR3 DNA reads TGTGCCACCCCACAGGGCACCTCCTACGAGCAGTACTTC. Translating gives CATPQGTSYEQYF.

The chain uses TRBV6-6 and TRBJ1-4; TRBD1 agrees at 7 bases. In germline, CDR1 is MNHNY, CDR2 SVGAGI (reference sequence). The CDR3 consists of 13 residues. V dropped 7 bases and J dropped 4; count of bases not matched to a gene: 3. This CDR3 is CASTGQINEKLFF. The CDR3 DNA is TGTGCCAGCACGGGACAGATTAATGAAAAACTGTTTTTT.

CDR3 sequence reads: CASSYGGSTYEQYF. The CDR3, as DNA: TGTGCCAGCAGTTACGGCGGGTCCACCTACGAGCAGTACTTC. The V and J genes are TRBV6-6 and TRBJ2-7, with D perhaps TRBD2 (5 bases). Trimming removed 2 bases from V and 2 bases from J, with 10 bases in between. This CDR3 spans 14 amino acids. Germline CDR1 reads MNHNY; CDR2 reads SVGAGI (reference sequence).

The chain carries TRBV7-9 and TRBJ2-4; D not certain. This CDR3 region has 13 residues. Germline V gene sequence: CDR1 SEHNR, CDR2 FQNEAQ (reference sequence). V was shortened by 3 bases and J by 12 bases, with 15 bases between the two germline ends. CDR3 loop: CASSFDSSFDQYF. DNA of the CDR3: TGTGCCAGCAGCTTCGACTCCTCGTTCGATCAGTACTTC.

With respect to this clone: Other DNA sequences of this sample code for an identical CDR3. The CDR3 DNA reads TGCGCCAGCAGCCAGGGGGTGGAGACCCAGTACTTC. Amino acid sequence: CASSQGVETQYF. This chain uses TRBV5-1 with TRBJ2-5, with 7 bases lining up with TRBD1. Germline V lookup: CDR1 SGHRS, CDR2 YFSETQ. Losses at the gene ends were 4 bases for V and 5 bases for J; bases not matched to a gene: 2. This CDR3 spans 12 amino acids.